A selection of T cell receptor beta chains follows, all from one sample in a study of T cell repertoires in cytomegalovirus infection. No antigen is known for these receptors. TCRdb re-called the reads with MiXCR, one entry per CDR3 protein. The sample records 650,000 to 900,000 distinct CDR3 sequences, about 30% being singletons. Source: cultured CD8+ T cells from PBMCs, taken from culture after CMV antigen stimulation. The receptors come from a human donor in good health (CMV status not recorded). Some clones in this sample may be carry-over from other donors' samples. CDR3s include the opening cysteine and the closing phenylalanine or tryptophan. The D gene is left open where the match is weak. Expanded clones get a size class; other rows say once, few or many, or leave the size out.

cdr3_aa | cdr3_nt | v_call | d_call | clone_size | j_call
CASSQIFPLGYNEQFF | TGCGCCAGCAGCCAGATATTCCCCCTCGGGTACAATGAGCAGTTCTTC | TRBV4-1 | NA | few | TRBJ2-1
CASSHGSSDALGETQYF | TGTGCCAGCAGCCACGGGTCTAGCGATGCTCTCGGGGAGACCCAGTACTTC | TRBV7-9 | NA | few | TRBJ2-5
CASSPTRHATNEKLFF | TGTGCCAGCAGCCCGACTAGACACGCAACTAATGAAAAACTGTTTTTT | TRBV7-6 | NA | NA | TRBJ1-4
CASSSPPLSGGSYNEQFF | TGTGCCAGCAGCTCCCCCCCGCTTAGCGGGGGATCCTACAATGAGCAGTTCTTC | TRBV7-2 | TRBD2 | few | TRBJ2-1
CASSLAGGQNYGYTF | TGTGCCAGCAGCTTAGCAGGGGGGCAGAACTATGGCTACACCTTC | TRBV7-9 | NA | many | TRBJ1-2
CASSEEGASTDTQYF | TGTGCCAGCAGTGAAGAGGGTGCTAGCACAGATACGCAGTATTTT | TRBV2 | NA | few | TRBJ2-3
CASSLRGAREDTQYF | TGTGCCAGCAGCCTACGGGGGGCCCGGGAAGATACGCAGTATTTT | TRBV7-8 | NA | few | TRBJ2-3
CASSPTDRGSNQPQHF | TGTGCCAGCAGCCCTACGGACAGGGGTAGCAATCAGCCCCAGCATTTT | TRBV7-9 | TRBD1 | many | TRBJ1-5
CASRPPGTLFYNEQFF | TGTGCCAGCAGACCCCCCGGGACACTCTTTTACAATGAGCAGTTCTTC | TRBV9 | NA | NA | TRBJ2-1
CTSSSRDTTGDTQYF | TGTACCAGCAGCTCGCGGGACACCACGGGAGATACGCAGTATTTT | TRBV7-6 | NA | NA | TRBJ2-3
CSVEFIARTDTQYF | TGCAGCGTTGAATTCATAGCGCGCACAGATACGCAGTATTTT | TRBV29-1 | NA | few | TRBJ2-3
CSAPWDYGYTF | TGCAGTGCCCCGTGGGACTATGGCTACACCTTC | TRBV20-1 | NA | NA | TRBJ1-2
CATSDPGLAGGIYNEQFF | TGTGCCACCAGTGATCCAGGACTAGCGGGGGGGATTTACAATGAGCAGTTCTTC | TRBV24-1 | TRBD2 | NA | TRBJ2-1
CASSYILAGGLTDTQYF | TGTGCCAGCAGTTACATTCTAGCGGGGGGACTCACAGATACGCAGTATTTT | TRBV6-1 | TRBD2 | NA | TRBJ2-3
CASSLGWDIIYGYTF | TGTGCCAGCAGCTTAGGGTGGGACATCATTTATGGCTACACCTTC | TRBV7-9 | NA | few | TRBJ1-2
CAISAIILREGGQETQYF | TGTGCCATCAGTGCAATAATTTTAAGGGAGGGAGGCCAAGAGACCCAGTACTTC | TRBV10-3 | TRBD2 | few | TRBJ2-5
CASSPGSHLGMNTEAFF | TGTGCCAGCAGCCCCGGGTCCCACCTGGGGATGAACACTGAAGCTTTCTTT | TRBV7-4 | NA | few | TRBJ1-1
CVSSFISGTSGGRAPNEQFF | TGTGTCAGCAGCTTTATCTCCGGGACTAGCGGGGGAAGAGCCCCCAATGAGCAGTTCTTC | TRBV7-6 | TRBD2 | NA | TRBJ2-1
CAVGGAPRDTQYF | TGTGCCGTGGGGGGGGCCCCCCGAGATACGCAGTATTTT | TRBV7-9 | NA | many | TRBJ2-3
CSATDRGYNEQFF | TGCAGTGCCACGGACAGGGGGTACAATGAGCAGTTCTTC | TRBV20-1 | TRBD1 | NA | TRBJ2-1
CASSFFEPPGREQFF | TGTGCCAGCAGCTTCTTCGAGCCGCCGGGCAGAGAGCAGTTCTTC | TRBV11-2 | NA | NA | TRBJ2-1
CASVGPTYEQYF | TGTGCCAGCGTAGGGCCTACCTACGAGCAGTACTTC | TRBV3-1 | NA | NA | TRBJ2-7
CSARTPIEQYF | TGCAGTGCTAGGACACCGATAGAGCAGTATTTT | TRBV20-1 | NA | NA | TRBJ2-3
CASSRQGWKGNQPQHF | TGTGCCAGCAGTCGACAGGGATGGAAGGGTAATCAGCCCCAGCATTTT | TRBV28 | TRBD1 | few | TRBJ1-5
CATSLRLSGGLNEQFF | TGTGCCACCAGCCTCCGACTAAGCGGGGGGTTGAATGAGCAGTTCTTC | TRBV15 | TRBD2 | few | TRBJ2-1
CASSPGQGDFVNYGYTF | TGTGCCAGCAGCCCGGGACAGGGTGATTTTGTTAACTATGGCTACACCTTC | TRBV7-9 | TRBD1 | NA | TRBJ1-2
CASSSDWEQGRSADTQYF | TGTGCCAGCAGCTCCGACTGGGAACAGGGGCGATCGGCAGATACGCAGTATTTT | TRBV7-6 | TRBD1 | many | TRBJ2-3
CASSFSIGGGEKRSYNEQFF | TGTGCCAGCAGTTTTTCGATCGGCGGGGGGGAAAAGAGGAGCTACAATGAGCAGTTCTTC | TRBV12-3/TRBV12-4 | TRBD2 | few | TRBJ2-1
CASSFGRGGAPEQALHF | TGTGCCAGCAGTTTTGGCCGAGGGGGTGCCCCGGAACAGGCCCTCCACTTT | TRBV12-3/TRBV12-4 | NA | NA | TRBJ1-6
CANSLGEEYYTEAFF | TGTGCCAACAGCTTAGGTGAGGAGTACTACACTGAAGCTTTCTTT | TRBV7-3 | NA | NA | TRBJ1-1
CASSRVSLGTSNEKLFF | TGTGCCAGCAGCCGAGTTTCCCTCGGCACCTCTAATGAAAAACTGTTTTTT | TRBV7-9 | NA | NA | TRBJ1-4
CAISGRTSGALSYNEQFF | TGTGCCATCAGTGGCCGGACTAGCGGGGCGCTATCCTACAATGAGCAGTTCTTC | TRBV10-3 | TRBD2 | NA | TRBJ2-1
CASSLRAGGLVNEQFF | TGTGCCAGCAGCCTCCGGGCGGGGGGGCTTGTCAATGAGCAGTTCTTC | TRBV6-2/TRBV6-3 | TRBD2 | NA | TRBJ2-1
CATSRDRQPQHF | TGTGCCACCAGCAGAGATCGACAGCCCCAGCATTTT | TRBV15 | NA | many | TRBJ1-5
CASRQGDYEQYF | TGTGCCAGCAGACAGGGAGACTACGAGCAGTACTTC | TRBV27 | NA | NA | TRBJ2-7
CASSLLLAGGYNEQFF | TGTGCCAGCAGTTTATTACTAGCGGGGGGATACAATGAGCAGTTCTTC | TRBV28 | TRBD2 | NA | TRBJ2-1
CASSLKDPARSSYNEQFF | TGTGCCAGCAGCTTAAAAGATCCGGCAAGAAGCTCCTACAATGAGCAGTTCTTC | TRBV7-2 | NA | many | TRBJ2-1
CATSERRRYNEQFF | TGTGCCACCAGTGAACGACGACGGTACAATGAGCAGTTCTTC | TRBV24-1 | NA | once | TRBJ2-1
CASRLPDDYGYTF | TGTGCCAGCAGACTCCCGGATGACTATGGCTACACCTTC | TRBV7-9 | NA | many | TRBJ1-2
CASSMRRERGSPLHF | TGTGCCAGTAGTATGAGACGGGAACGGGGTTCACCCCTCCACTTT | TRBV19 | NA | NA | TRBJ1-6
CASSLASAVWDQPQHF | TGTGCCAGCAGTTTGGCCTCAGCGGTGTGGGATCAGCCCCAGCATTTT | TRBV28 | NA | NA | TRBJ1-5
CATSRDFTGGIYGYTF | TGTGCCACCAGCAGAGATTTTACAGGGGGCATCTATGGCTACACCTTC | TRBV15 | TRBD1 | once | TRBJ1-2
CASSSPGQPNEKLFF | TGTGCCAGCAGCTCCCCGGGACAACCTAATGAAAAACTGTTTTTT | TRBV7-2 | NA | many | TRBJ1-4
CASSYEASRAGNQPQHF | TGTGCCAGCAGTTACGAGGCGTCCAGAGCGGGCAATCAGCCCCAGCATTTT | TRBV6-6 | NA | NA | TRBJ1-5
CASSQASGGAFEQFF | TGTGCCAGCAGCCAAGCTAGCGGGGGGGCCTTTGAGCAGTTCTTC | TRBV7-4 | TRBD2 | once | TRBJ2-1
CASSQESGVNIQYF | TGTGCCAGCAGCCAAGAATCAGGGGTAAACATTCAGTACTTC | TRBV4-2 | NA | NA | TRBJ2-4